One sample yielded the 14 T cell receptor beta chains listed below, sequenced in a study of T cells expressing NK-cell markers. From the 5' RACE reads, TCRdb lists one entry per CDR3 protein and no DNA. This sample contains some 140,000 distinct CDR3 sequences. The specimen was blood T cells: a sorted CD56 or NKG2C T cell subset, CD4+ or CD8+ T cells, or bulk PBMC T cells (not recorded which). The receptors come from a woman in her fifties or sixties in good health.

CDR3 region: CASSYLGQVEANYGYTF. The rearrangement joins TRBV6-5 to TRBJ1-2; lacking DNA, the TRBD1 call made by TCRdb goes unchecked. This CDR3 comprises 17 residues. CDR1 is MNHEY, CDR2 SVGAGI, per germline.

CDR3 protein: CASSLMGGTTDTQYF. This rearrangement joins TRBV6-5 to TRBJ2-3; TCRdb names TRBD1, which stays unverified in the absence of DNA. CDR1 is MNHEY and CDR2 is SVGAGI in the germline V gene. This CDR3 has 15 amino acids.

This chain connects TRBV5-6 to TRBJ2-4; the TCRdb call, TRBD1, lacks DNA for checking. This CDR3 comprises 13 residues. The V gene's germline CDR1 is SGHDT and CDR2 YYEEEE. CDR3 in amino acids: CASSPRGLNIQYF.

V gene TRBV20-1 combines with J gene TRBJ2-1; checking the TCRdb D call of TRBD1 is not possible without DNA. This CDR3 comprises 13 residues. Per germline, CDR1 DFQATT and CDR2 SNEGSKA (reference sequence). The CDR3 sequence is CSARTGRNNEQFF.

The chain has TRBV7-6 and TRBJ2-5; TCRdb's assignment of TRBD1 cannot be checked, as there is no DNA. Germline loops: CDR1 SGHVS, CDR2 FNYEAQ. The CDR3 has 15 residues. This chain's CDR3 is CASSRRQGVGETQYF.

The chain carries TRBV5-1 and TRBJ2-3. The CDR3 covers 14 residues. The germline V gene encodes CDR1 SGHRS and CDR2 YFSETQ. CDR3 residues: CASSPLGGADTQYF.

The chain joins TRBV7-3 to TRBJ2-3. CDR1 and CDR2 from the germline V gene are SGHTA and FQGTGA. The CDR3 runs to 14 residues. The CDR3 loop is CASSSHPGTDTQYF. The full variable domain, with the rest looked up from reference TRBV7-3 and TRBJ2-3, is GAGVSQTPSNKVTEKGKYVELRCDPISGHTALYWYRQSLGQGPEFLIYFQGTGAADDSGLPNDRFFAVRPEGSVSTLKIQRTERGDSAVYLCASSSHPGTDTQYFGPGTRLTVL.

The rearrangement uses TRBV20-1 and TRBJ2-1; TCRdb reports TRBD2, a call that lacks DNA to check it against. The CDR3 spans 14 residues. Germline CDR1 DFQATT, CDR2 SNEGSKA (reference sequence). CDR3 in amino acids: CSASIAGSYNEQFF.

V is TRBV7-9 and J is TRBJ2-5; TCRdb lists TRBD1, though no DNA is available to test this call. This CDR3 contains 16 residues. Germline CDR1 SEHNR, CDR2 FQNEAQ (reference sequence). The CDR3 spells CASSPGRTGLQETQYF.

CDR3 region: CASSQRPGEFGELFF. The chain combines TRBV4-1 with TRBJ2-2. Germline V gives CDR1 MGHRA, CDR2 YSYEKL. CDR3 length equals 15 residues.

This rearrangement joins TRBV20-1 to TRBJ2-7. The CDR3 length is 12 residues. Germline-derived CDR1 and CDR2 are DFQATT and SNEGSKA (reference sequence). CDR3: CSALAGSYEQYF.

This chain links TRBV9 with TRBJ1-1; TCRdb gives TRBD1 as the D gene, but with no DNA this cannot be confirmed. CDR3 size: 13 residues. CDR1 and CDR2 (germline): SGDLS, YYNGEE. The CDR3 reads CASSDTGGLRAFF.

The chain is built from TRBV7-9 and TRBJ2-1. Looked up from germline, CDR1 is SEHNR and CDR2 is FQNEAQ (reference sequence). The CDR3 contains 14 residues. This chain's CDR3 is CASSRSGAYNEQFF.

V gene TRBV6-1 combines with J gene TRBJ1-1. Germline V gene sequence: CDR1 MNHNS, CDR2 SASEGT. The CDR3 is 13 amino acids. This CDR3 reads CASGQQVNTEAFF.